A single sample gave rise to the 30 T cell receptor beta chains below, sequenced in a study of blood T cells in healthy people across ages. Alongside a J-beta primer mix, a sample-barcoded 5' primer served in a second PCR lasting about 7 to 12 cycles. One entry per CDR3 protein results from TCRdb running MiXCR on the 5' RACE reads. The profile shows about 1.6 million distinct CDR3 sequences, about 31% of them singletons. Sequenced sample: blood. All receptors derive from a woman in her thirties in good health.

V usage is TRBV10-3 and J usage is TRBJ1-1; D possibly corresponds to TRBD1 (5 bases). The CDR3 sequence is 15 residues long. With 3 bases removed from V and 1 base from J, the gap between germline ends came to 12 bases. Germline V gene lookup returns CDR1 ENHRY and CDR2 SYGVKD. The CDR3 DNA is TGTGCCATCAGTGACCCTCGGGGGACGAACACTGAAGCTTTCTTT. Translating it yields CAISDPRGTNTEAFF.

The chain recombines TRBV20-1 with TRBJ1-6; D call uncertain. V was pared by 6 bases and J by 2 bases, with 14 bases between. Germline CDR1 and CDR2: DFQATT and SNEGSKA (reference sequence). The CDR3 is made up of 15 amino acids. Here the CDR3 DNA reads TGCAGTGCAGGTCTCCACTACCCCTATAATTCACCCCTCCACTTT. Its translation: CSAGLHYPYNSPLHF.

This chain joins TRBV4-1 and TRBJ2-5; 8 positions match TRBD1. This CDR3 region has 15 residues. CDR1 is MGHRA, CDR2 YSYEKL, per germline. Trimming cost V 1 base and J 7 bases; bases outside gene matches: 8. The CDR3, as DNA: TGCGCCAGCAGCCAAGCCAGGGGGCCATTGGTGACCCAGTACTTC. It yields the protein CASSQARGPLVTQYF.

This clonotype was seen only a few times. This chain connects TRBV13 to TRBJ1-6; possible D gene TRBD1, 5 bases. V lost 5 bases and J lost 7, with 12 bases in between. The CDR3 spans 14 residues. CDR1 PRHDT and CDR2 FYEKMQ come from the germline V gene (reference sequence). DNA of the CDR3: TGTGCCAGCAGCCCACGGGGACCGAATTCACCCCTCCACTTT. It is translated as CASSPRGPNSPLHF.

Turning to this clonotype: This may be a read error: a much more frequent sequence differs by one nucleotide. V usage is TRBV4-1 and J usage is TRBJ2-5; TRBD1 is a possible D gene (7 bases). This CDR3 spans 15 amino acids. Per the germline V gene, CDR1 is MGHRA and CDR2 is YSYEKL. The CDR3 DNA sequence: TGCACCAGCAGCCAAGGCGGGACAGTCCAAGAGACCCAGTACTTC. Amino acid sequence: CTSSQGGTVQETQYF.

V usage is TRBV15 and J usage is TRBJ1-5; 7 bases are shared with TRBD1. Trimming cost V 1 base and J 6 bases; bases outside gene matches: 6. The germline V gene encodes CDR1 LNHNV and CDR2 YYDKDF (reference sequence). This CDR3 region has 15 residues. CDR3 nucleotides: TGTGCCACCAGCAGAGCAAACAGGGGAAGTCAGCCCCAGCATTTT. Its protein product is CATSRANRGSQPQHF.

V usage is TRBV4-2 and J usage is TRBJ2-3; D might be TRBD2 (6 bases). This CDR3 comprises 15 residues. V was pared by 0 bases and J by 8 bases, with 15 bases between. Germline-derived CDR1 and CDR2 are LGHNA and YNFKEQ. The CDR3 region has the DNA TGTGCCAGCAGCCAAGAACGTCGGACTACAAGTACGCAGTATTTT. It encodes CASSQERRTTSTQYF.

The chain links TRBV2 to TRBJ2-7; 9 bases agree with TRBD1. The CDR3 is 15 residues long. Per germline, CDR1 SNHLY and CDR2 FYNNEI. Losses at the gene ends were 4 bases for V and 2 bases for J; bases not matched to a gene: 6. DNA of the CDR3: TGTGCCAGCAGTGTGGGACAGGGAGGTGCCTACGAGCAGTACTTC. Amino acid sequence: CASSVGQGGAYEQYF.

A word on this clonotype: A much larger clone sits a single nucleotide away, making a read error possible. The V gene is TRBV25-1, the J gene TRBJ2-5; 11 bases agree with TRBD2. CDR3 length equals 17 residues. The V and J ends lost 2 bases and 11 bases, in that order; junction bases with no gene match: 16. Looked up from germline, CDR1 is MGHDK and CDR2 is SYGVNS. The CDR3 spells CASSEPTSGRGANEQYF. In DNA, the CDR3 is TGTGCCAGCAGTGAACCCACTAGCGGGAGAGGAGCCAATGAGCAGTACTTC.

The rearrangement uses TRBV29-1 and TRBJ1-1; 7 nucleotides match TRBD1. CDR3 size: 12 residues. Germline assignment: CDR1 SQVTM and CDR2 ANQGSEA. V lost 7 bases to trimming and J lost 5 bases; unmatched junction nucleotides: 7. CDR3 nucleotide sequence: TGCAGCGGTGACAGGGTCGGAACTGAAGCTTTCTTT. It specifies CSGDRVGTEAFF.

The chain carries TRBV20-1 and TRBJ1-3; no definite D call. The CDR3 runs to 16 residues. Germline V gives CDR1 DFQATT, CDR2 SNEGSKA (reference sequence). With 0 bases removed from V and 0 bases from J, the gap between germline ends came to 12 bases. DNA of the CDR3: TGCAGTGCTAGAGATGTGTCAGCCCGCTCTGGAAACACCATATATTTT. Translated, it gives CSARDVSARSGNTIYF.

This clonotype was counted ten times or more. The gene calls are TRBV25-1 and TRBJ2-7, with D perhaps given as TRBD1 or TRBD2 (5 bases each). CDR3 length: 15 residues. Per germline, CDR1 MGHDK and CDR2 SYGVNS. V lost 0 bases to trimming and J lost 2 bases, with 11 bases between them. CDR3 in amino acids: CASSEYGQGPYEQYF. For the CDR3, the DNA is TGTGCCAGCAGTGAATATGGGCAGGGACCCTACGAGCAGTACTTC.

In its sample, this clonotype was seen a few times. The chain links TRBV5-5 to TRBJ2-7; D not resolved. This CDR3 has 15 amino acids. Trimming took 2 bases from V and 0 from J, leaving 12 bases between them. CDR1 and CDR2 from the germline V gene are SGHKS and YYEKEE (reference sequence). The CDR3 DNA is TGTGCCAGCAGCTTCTACGGGCCGAGCTCCTACGAGCAGTACTTC. Translating it yields CASSFYGPSSYEQYF.

In its sample, this clonotype was seen a few times. The chain links TRBV28 to TRBJ2-7; weak D call: TRBD1 (6 bases). Germline V gives CDR1 MDHEN, CDR2 SYDVKM. This CDR3 spans 14 amino acids. V was pared by 5 bases and J by 3 bases, with 14 bases between. The CDR3 sequence: CASSLPTGSYEQYF. The CDR3 nucleotides are TGTGCCAGCAGTCTCCCGACAGGAAGCTACGAGCAGTACTTC.

J is TRBJ2-7 and V is TRBV7-2, with 14 bases lining up with TRBD2. CDR3 length equals 21 residues. J gave up 0 bases and V 0 bases, and 13 bases lay outside the gene matches. Germline lookup yields CDR1 SGHTA and CDR2 FQGNSA. Here the CDR3 reads CASSLAIPGTSGSWYSYEQYF. CDR3 in DNA: TGTGCCAGCAGCTTAGCGATTCCCGGGACTAGCGGGAGTTGGTACTCCTACGAGCAGTACTTC.

The V and J genes are TRBV12-3 or TRBV12-4 and TRBJ1-5; D not certain. The V and J ends lost 1 base and 4 bases respectively, with 8 bases between them. There are 14 residues in the CDR3. The CDR3 protein is CASSLVPENQPQHF. The CDR3 DNA sequence: TGTGCCAGCAGTTTAGTTCCGGAAAATCAGCCCCAGCATTTT.

Points on this clonotype: One end of the junction does not line up with germline, which may come from a read error. J is TRBJ1-2 and V is TRBV6-1, with 7 bases identical to TRBD1. Germline values: CDR1 MNHNS, CDR2 SASEGT. The length of the CDR3 is 15 residues. The CDR3 loop reads CASSESGQLNYRYTF. CDR3 nucleotide sequence: TGTGCCAGCAGTGAATCGGGACAGCTTAACTATCGCTACACCTTC.

The chain recombines TRBV21-1 with TRBJ2-7; the tabulated D call, TRBD1, remains unverified against the DNA. TRBV21-1 is classified as a pseudogene. This CDR3 has 16 residues. DNA of the CDR3: TGTGCCAGCAGCAAGACAGGATGGCAGGGGTCCTACGAGCAGTACTTC. Protein product: CASSKTGWQGSYEQYF.

This sequence joins TRBV28 and TRBJ2-2; D unclear. This CDR3 is 13 amino acids long. Germline assignment: CDR1 MDHEN and CDR2 SYDVKM. V lost 5 bases, J lost 9 bases, and 13 bases lay in between. In DNA form, the CDR3 reads TGTGCCAGCAGTCTAAGGACCTACCGGGAGCTGTTTTTT. Protein product: CASSLRTYRELFF. The full variable domain, its missing parts supplied by reference TRBV28 and TRBJ2-2, is DVKVTQSSRYLVKRTGEKVFLECVQDMDHENMFWYRQDPGLGLRLIYFSYDVKMKEKGDIPEGYSVSREKKERFSLILESASTNQTSMYLCASSLRTYRELFFGEGSRLTVL.

The chain joins TRBV5-1 to TRBJ2-3, with D possibly matching TRBD2 (5 bases). The V end was cut by 0 bases, the J end by 2 bases, with 10 bases between. This CDR3 has 15 residues. Germline V gene lookup returns CDR1 SGHRS and CDR2 YFSETQ. As DNA, the CDR3 is TGCGCCAGCAGCTTGGGGCGGACTGCCACAGATACGCAGTATTTT. Protein product: CASSLGRTATDTQYF.

The sample holds a few counts of this clonotype. V is TRBV20-1 and J is TRBJ2-7, with TRBD2 identical over 16 bases. J was trimmed by 6 bases and V by 0 bases; bases with no gene match: 8. Germline V gene sequence: CDR1 DFQATT, CDR2 SNEGSKA (reference sequence). There are 17 residues in the CDR3. CDR3 DNA: TGCAGTGCTAGAGACCCCCCCGGGACTAGCGGGAGGGCCGAGCAGTACTTC. Translating it yields CSARDPPGTSGRAEQYF.

The chain couples TRBV6-5 to TRBJ1-2, with TRBD1 matching 7 bases. V dropped 3 bases and J dropped 2; count of bases not matched to a gene: 9. Looked up from germline, CDR1 is MNHEY and CDR2 is SVGAGI. The CDR3 totals 16 residues. The CDR3 DNA reads as TGTGCCAGCAGTTATTCTTCGAGGGGGCTGAACTATGGCTACACCTTC. Translating gives CASSYSSRGLNYGYTF.

This clonotype was observed a handful of times. The V gene is TRBV3-1, the J gene TRBJ2-7, with 8 bases that match TRBD2. CDR1 and CDR2 (germline): LGHDT, YNNKEL (reference sequence). CDR3 length equals 16 residues. Trimming cost V 8 bases and J 6 bases; bases outside gene matches: 18. Here the CDR3 DNA reads TGTGCCAGCGGCGGGACTAGAGGCAGCACGTCGGGCGAGCAGTACTTC. Its translation is CASGGTRGSTSGEQYF.

The chain joins TRBV7-3 to TRBJ1-5, with D unclear. This CDR3 has 14 residues. Deletions cut 9 bases from V and 3 bases from J, with 15 bases between. The germline V gene has CDR1 SGHTA and CDR2 FQGTGA. The CDR3 protein is CARTRDSTNQPQHF. The CDR3 DNA reads TGTGCCAGGACCCGGGATAGCACCAATCAGCCCCAGCATTTT.

V usage is TRBV5-5 and J usage is TRBJ2-7; D may be TRBD1 or TRBD2 (5 bases each). The CDR3 is 14 amino acids. Germline V gene data show CDR1 as SGHKS and CDR2 as YYEKEE (reference sequence). The germline V and J ends were trimmed by 3 bases and 3 bases, with 13 bases remaining between them. Here the CDR3 reads CASSSPGPFYEQYF. Here the CDR3 DNA reads TGTGCCAGCAGCTCACCGGGACCCTTCTACGAGCAGTACTTC.

This clonotype was observed a handful of times. The V gene is TRBV7-9, the J gene TRBJ1-6; TRBD1 is a possible D gene (5 bases). Trimming stripped 0 bases from V and 7 bases from J, with 16 bases between. CDR1 is SEHNR and CDR2 is FQNEAQ in the germline V gene (reference sequence). This CDR3 is 17 amino acids long. The CDR3 nucleotides read TGTGCCAGCAGCTTAGCGCGGGCGGGGGGTGGCAATTCACCCCTCCACTTT. Its translation is CASSLARAGGGNSPLHF.

Of note for this clonotype: This may stem from a read error, because a much larger clone lies one nucleotide away. The chain combines TRBV24-1 with TRBJ2-1, with D perhaps matching TRBD2 (5 bases). CDR3 length: 15 residues. CDR1 and CDR2 from the germline V gene are KGHDR and SFDVKD. The CDR3 DNA follows: TGTGTCACCAGTGATCTACCGGGAAAAAGCGGTGAGCAGTTCTTC. Protein: CVTSDLPGKSGEQFF.

This clonotype was detected once. V and J are TRBV20-1 and TRBJ1-2; 7 positions match TRBD1. Germline V gives CDR1 DFQATT, CDR2 SNEGSKA (reference sequence). With V trimmed by 6 bases and J by 1 base, 11 bases remained unmatched. The CDR3 has 15 residues. The CDR3 coding sequence is TGCAGTGCGACGCCGGGACAGAGTCTTAACTATGGCTACACCTTC. It codes for CSATPGQSLNYGYTF.

This clonotype occurred a few times. The rearrangement joins TRBV24-1 to TRBJ2-3; the D call may be TRBD1 or TRBD2 (6 bases each). The CDR3 has 14 amino acids. Germline V gene sequence: CDR1 KGHDR, CDR2 SFDVKD. V lost 6 bases and J lost 4, with 13 bases in between. CDR3 sequence (DNA): TGTGCCACCAGTCTAGGAGGGGGTGCAGATACGCAGTATTTT. It codes for CATSLGGGADTQYF.

This chain links TRBV29-1 with TRBJ2-1, with 14 bases identical to TRBD2. V shed 5 bases and J 9 bases; nucleotides not matched to a gene: 15. Germline assignment: CDR1 SQVTM and CDR2 ANQGSEA. This CDR3 is built from 17 residues. The CDR3 DNA reads as TGCAGCGTTTCAGGGGGACTAGCGGGAGCTTCCTTGGGTGAGCAGTTCTTC. As protein: CSVSGGLAGASLGEQFF.